This TCR beta chain was observed in a study of cytomegalovirus exposure and HLA in healthy donors. Whole-study context: Both the roughly 120 validation repertoires and the 500 to 700 first-cohort repertoires used the same platform, as reported by a later analysis.

Comments on this clone: Its antigen remains unidentified.

General study points: First-cohort TCR clusters tended to co-occur in the roughly 120 validation repertoires, a later analysis found. Specificity of a few CMV-associated chains for CMV antigens was verified in vitro.

Generated by immunoSEQ multiplex PCR, the TCRdb table keeps only in-frame clones and is missing some. The sample consists of 150,000 to 250,000 clones, about 79% of them appearing once. The donors were part of the validation cohort of over a hundred subjects. That cohort was separate from the first cohort, which comprised 500 to 700 subjects. Sequences were obtained from PBMCs. The receptor comes from a woman aged 25 to 39 in good health and CMV-seropositive.

CDR3 sequence reads: CASSFPAGGSEPQHF. The CDR3 region has the DNA TGTGCCAGCAGTTTCCCCGCCGGGGGTAGTGAGCCCCAGCATTTT. The chain carries TRBV6-1 and TRBJ1-5, with D perhaps matching TRBD1 (5 bases). Germline CDR1 reads MNHNS; CDR2 reads SASEGT. Trimming cost V 5 bases and J 8 bases, with 19 bases left between them. This CDR3 comprises 15 residues.